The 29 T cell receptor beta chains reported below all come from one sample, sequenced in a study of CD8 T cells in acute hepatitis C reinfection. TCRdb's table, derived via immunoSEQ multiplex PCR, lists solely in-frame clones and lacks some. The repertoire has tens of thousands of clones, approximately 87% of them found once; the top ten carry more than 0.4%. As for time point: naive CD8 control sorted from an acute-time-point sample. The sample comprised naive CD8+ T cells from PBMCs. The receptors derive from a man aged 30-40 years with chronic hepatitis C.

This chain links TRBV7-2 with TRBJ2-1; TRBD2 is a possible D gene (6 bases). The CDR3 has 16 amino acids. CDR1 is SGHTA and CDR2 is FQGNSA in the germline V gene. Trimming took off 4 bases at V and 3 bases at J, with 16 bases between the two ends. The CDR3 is CASSSDPGVFYNEQFF. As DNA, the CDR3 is TGTGCCAGCAGCTCCGACCCGGGGGTTTTCTACAATGAGCAGTTCTTC. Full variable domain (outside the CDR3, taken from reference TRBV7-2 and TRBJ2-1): GAGVSQSPSNKVTEKGKDVELRCDPISGHTALYWYRQSLGQGLEFLIYFQGNSAPDKSGLPSDRFSAERTGGSVSTLTIQRTQQEDSAVYLCASSSDPGVFYNEQFFGPGTRLTVL.

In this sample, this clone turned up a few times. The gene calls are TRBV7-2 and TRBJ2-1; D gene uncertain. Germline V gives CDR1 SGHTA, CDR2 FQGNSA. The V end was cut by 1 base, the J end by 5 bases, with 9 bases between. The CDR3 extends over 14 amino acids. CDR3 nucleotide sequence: TGTGCCAGCAGCTTAGGCCTTAGTCACAATGAGCAGTTCTTC. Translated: CASSLGLSHNEQFF.

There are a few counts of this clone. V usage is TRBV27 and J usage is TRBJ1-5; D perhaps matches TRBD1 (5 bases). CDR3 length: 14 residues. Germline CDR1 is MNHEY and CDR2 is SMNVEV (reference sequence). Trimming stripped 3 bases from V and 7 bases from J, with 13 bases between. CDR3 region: CASSFSGVGQPQHF. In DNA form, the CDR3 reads TGTGCCAGCAGTTTTTCGGGGGTGGGCCAGCCCCAGCATTTT.

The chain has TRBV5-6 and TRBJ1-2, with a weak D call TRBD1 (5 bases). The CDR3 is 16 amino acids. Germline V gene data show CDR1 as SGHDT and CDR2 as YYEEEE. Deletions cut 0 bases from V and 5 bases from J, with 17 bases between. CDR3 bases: TGTGCCAGCAGCTTGGCCAGGGAGGCAGGGTGGTATGGCTACACCTTC. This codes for CASSLAREAGWYGYTF.

The CDR3 nucleotides are TGTGCCAGCAGCGGGACAGCTTACGAGCAGTACTTC. This translates into CASSGTAYEQYF. This chain uses TRBV27 with TRBJ2-5; 7 positions match TRBD1. The DNA matches TRBJ2-7 better at its end, which makes the J call doubtful. Per germline, CDR1 MNHEY and CDR2 SMNVEV (reference sequence). This CDR3 is built from 12 residues.

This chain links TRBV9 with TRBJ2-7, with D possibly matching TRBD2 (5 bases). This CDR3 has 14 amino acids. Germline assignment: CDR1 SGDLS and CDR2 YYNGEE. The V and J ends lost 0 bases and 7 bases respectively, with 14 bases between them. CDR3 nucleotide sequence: TGTGCCAGCAGCGTAGCGACTGACCGGAGGGAGCAGTACTTC. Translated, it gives CASSVATDRREQYF.

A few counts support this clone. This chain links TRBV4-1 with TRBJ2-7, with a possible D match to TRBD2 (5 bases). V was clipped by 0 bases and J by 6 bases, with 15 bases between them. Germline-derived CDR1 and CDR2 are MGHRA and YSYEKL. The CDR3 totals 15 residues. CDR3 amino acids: CASSQDDYNSGEQYF. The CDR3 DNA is TGCGCCAGCAGCCAAGATGATTATAACAGCGGCGAGCAGTACTTC.

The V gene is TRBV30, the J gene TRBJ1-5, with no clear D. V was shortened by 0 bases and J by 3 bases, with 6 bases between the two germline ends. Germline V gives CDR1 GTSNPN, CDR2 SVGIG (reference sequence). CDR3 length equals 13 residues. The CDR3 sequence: CAWSVTANQPQHF. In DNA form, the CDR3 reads TGTGCCTGGAGTGTAACAGCCAATCAGCCCCAGCATTTT.

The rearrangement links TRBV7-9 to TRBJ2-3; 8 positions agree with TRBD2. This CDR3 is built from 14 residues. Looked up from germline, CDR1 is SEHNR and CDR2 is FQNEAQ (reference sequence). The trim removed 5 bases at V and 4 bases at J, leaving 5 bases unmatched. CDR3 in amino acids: CASSRQTSADTQYF. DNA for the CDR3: TGTGCCAGCAGCCGACAGACTAGCGCAGATACGCAGTATTTT. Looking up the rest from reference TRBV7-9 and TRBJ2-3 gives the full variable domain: DTGVSQNPRHKITKRGQNVTFRCDPISEHNRLYWYRQTLGQGPEFLTYFQNEAQLEKSRLLSDRFSAERPKGSFSTLEIQRTEQGDSAMYLCASSRQTSADTQYFGPGTRLTVL.

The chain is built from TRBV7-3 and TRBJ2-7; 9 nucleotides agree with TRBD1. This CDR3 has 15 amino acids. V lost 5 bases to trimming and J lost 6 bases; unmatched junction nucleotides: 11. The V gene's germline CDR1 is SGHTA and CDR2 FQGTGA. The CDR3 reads CASSPTGQGSVEQYF. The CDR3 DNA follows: TGTGCCAGCAGCCCTACGGGACAGGGAAGCGTCGAGCAGTACTTC.

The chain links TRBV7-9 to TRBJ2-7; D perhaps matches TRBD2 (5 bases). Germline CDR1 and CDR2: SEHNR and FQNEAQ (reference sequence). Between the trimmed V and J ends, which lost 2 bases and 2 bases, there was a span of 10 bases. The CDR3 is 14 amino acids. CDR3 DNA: TGTGCCAGCAGCTTAAGTAGCGATACCTACGAGCAGTACTTC. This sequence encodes CASSLSSDTYEQYF.

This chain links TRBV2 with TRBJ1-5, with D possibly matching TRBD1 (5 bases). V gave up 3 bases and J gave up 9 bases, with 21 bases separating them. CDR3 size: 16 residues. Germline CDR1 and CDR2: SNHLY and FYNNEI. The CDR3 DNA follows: TGTGCCAGCAGTGATATGCGCGGAGGGGTCGTAATGCCCCAGCATTTT. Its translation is CASSDMRGGVVMPQHF.

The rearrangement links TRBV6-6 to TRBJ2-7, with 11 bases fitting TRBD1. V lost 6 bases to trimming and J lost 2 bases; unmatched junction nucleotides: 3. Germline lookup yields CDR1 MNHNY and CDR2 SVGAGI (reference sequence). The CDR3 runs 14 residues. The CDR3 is CASSPGQGAYEQYF. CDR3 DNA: TGTGCCAGCAGCCCGGGACAGGGGGCCTACGAGCAGTACTTC.

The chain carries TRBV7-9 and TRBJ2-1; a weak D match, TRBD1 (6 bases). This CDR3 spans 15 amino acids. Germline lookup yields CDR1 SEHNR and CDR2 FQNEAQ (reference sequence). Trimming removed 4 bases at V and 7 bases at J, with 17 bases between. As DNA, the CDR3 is TGTGCCAGCAGCTCGAAATTACAGGGTACGAATGAGCAGTTCTTC. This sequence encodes CASSSKLQGTNEQFF.

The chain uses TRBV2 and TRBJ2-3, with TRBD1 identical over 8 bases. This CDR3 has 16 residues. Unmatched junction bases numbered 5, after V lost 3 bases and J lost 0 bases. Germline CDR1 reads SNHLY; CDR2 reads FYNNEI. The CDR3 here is CASSEGQATSTDTQYF. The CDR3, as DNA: TGTGCCAGCAGTGAGGGACAGGCGACTAGCACAGATACGCAGTATTTT.

CDR3 nucleotides: TGTGCCAGCAGTGCGAGACTGGAAAACATTCAGTACTTC. This sequence encodes CASSARLENIQYF. V usage is TRBV27 and J usage is TRBJ2-4; the D is unclear. CDR1 is MNHEY, CDR2 SMNVEV, per germline (reference sequence). The CDR3 runs 13 residues. Trimming took 5 bases from V and 5 from J, leaving 10 bases between them.

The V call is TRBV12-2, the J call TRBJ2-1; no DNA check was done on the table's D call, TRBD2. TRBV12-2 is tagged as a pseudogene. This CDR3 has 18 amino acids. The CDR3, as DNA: TGTGCAAGTCGCTTAGTCATCCTAGCGGGAGGCTGTAACAATGAGCAGTTCTTC. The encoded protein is CASRLVILAGGCNNEQFF.

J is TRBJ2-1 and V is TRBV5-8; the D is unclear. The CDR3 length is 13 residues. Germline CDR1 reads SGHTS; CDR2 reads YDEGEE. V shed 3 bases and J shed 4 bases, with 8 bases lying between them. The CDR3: CASSWVSYNEQFF. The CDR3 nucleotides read TGTGCCAGCAGCTGGGTCTCATACAATGAGCAGTTCTTC.

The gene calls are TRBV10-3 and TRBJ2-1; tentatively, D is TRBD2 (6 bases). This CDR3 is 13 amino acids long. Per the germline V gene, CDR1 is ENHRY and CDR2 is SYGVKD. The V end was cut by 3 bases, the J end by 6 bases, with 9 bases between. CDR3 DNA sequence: TGTGCCATCAGTGATGGAGGGAGCAATGAGCAGTTCTTC. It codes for CAISDGGSNEQFF.

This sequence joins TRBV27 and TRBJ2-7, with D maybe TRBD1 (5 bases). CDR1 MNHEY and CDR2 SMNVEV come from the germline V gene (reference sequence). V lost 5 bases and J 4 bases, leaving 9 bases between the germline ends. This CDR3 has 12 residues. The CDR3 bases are TGTGCCAGCAGTCAGGGTTCATACGAGCAGTACTTC. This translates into CASSQGSYEQYF.

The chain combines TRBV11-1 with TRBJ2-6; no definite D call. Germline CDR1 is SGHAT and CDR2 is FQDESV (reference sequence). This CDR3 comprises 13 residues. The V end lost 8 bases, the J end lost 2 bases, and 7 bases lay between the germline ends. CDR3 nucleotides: TGTGCCAGCCCCTCCCCTGGGGCCAACGTCCTGACTTTC. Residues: CASPSPGANVLTF.

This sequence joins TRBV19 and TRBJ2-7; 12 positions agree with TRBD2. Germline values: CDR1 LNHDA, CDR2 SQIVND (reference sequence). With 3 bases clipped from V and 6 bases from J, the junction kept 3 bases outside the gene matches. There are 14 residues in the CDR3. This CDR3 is CASSMTSGSGEQYF. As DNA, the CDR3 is TGTGCCAGTAGTATGACTAGCGGGAGTGGCGAGCAGTACTTC.

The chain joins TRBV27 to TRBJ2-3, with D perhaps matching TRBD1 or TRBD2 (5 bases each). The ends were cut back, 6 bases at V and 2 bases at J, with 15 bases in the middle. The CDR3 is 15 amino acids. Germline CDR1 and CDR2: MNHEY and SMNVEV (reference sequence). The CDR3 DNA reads TGTGCCAGCAGCCTACTAGAGGGACCCACAGATACGCAGTATTTT. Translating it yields CASSLLEGPTDTQYF.

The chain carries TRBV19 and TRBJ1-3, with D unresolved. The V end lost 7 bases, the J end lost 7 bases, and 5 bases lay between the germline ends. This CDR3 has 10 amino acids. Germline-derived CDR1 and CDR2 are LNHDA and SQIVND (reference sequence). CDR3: CASIRNTIYF. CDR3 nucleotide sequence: TGTGCCAGTATAAGGAACACCATATATTTT. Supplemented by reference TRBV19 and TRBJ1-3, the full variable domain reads DGGITQSPKYLFRKEGQNVTLSCEQNLNHDAMYWYRQDPGQGLRLIYYSQIVNDFQKGDIAEGYSVSREKKESFPLTVTSAQKNPTAFYLCASIRNTIYFGEGSWLTVV.

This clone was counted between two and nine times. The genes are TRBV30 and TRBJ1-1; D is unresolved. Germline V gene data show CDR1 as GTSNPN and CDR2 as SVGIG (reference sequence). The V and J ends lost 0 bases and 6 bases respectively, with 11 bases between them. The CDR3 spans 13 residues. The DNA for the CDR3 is TGTGCCTGGAGTGTAGTAGGACTCGCTGAAGCTTTCTTT. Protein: CAWSVVGLAEAFF.

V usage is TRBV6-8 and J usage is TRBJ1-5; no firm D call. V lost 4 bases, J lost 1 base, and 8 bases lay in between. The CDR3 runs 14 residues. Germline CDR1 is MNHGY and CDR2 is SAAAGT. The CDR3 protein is CASSSPQSNQPQHF. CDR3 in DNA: TGTGCCAGCAGTTCTCCACAGAGCAATCAGCCCCAGCATTTT.

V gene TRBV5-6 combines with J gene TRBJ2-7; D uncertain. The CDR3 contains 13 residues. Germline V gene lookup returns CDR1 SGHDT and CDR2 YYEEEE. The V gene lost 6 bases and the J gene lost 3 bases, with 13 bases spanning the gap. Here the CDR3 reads CASTLGTFYEQYF. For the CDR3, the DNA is TGTGCCAGCACCCTTGGTACTTTCTACGAGCAGTACTTC.

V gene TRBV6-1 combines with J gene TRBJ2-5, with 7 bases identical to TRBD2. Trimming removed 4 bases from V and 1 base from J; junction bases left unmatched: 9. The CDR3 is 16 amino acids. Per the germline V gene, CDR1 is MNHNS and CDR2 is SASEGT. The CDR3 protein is CASSATLGGFQETQYF. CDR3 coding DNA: TGTGCCAGCAGTGCCACCCTGGGAGGGTTCCAAGAGACCCAGTACTTC.

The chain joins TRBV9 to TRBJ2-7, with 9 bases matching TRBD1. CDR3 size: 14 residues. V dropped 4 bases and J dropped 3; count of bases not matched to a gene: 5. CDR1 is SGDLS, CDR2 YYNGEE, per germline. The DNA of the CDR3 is TGTGCCAGCAGCTCTGGACAGGGGAACTACGAGCAGTACTTC. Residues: CASSSGQGNYEQYF.